The rows below give T cell receptor beta chains drawn from one sample of a study of T-cell reconstitution after alpha-beta-depleted transplantation in children. Via MiXCR, TCRdb re-called the PCR reads, giving one row per CDR3 protein. The table has about 400,000 distinct CDR3 sequences, about a fifth seen once. The sample was PBMCs from the stem cell graft donor, taken from the stem cell graft. These receptors came from a human donor who donated a stem cell graft to a child with acute myeloid leukemia. The CDR3 runs from the conserved cysteine through the conserved F or W. D genes are given only for firm matches. Clone size is given for some rows only: seen once, a few or many times, or a class if the clone is expanded.

>17|.|.|TRBJ2-2|TRBV6-5
TGTGCCAGCAGTTACTCGATGGTTCAGGGGCGTACCGGGGAGCTGTTTTTT
CASSYSMVQGRTGELFF
>14|few|.|TRBJ2-3|TRBV20-1
TGCAGTGCTAGGGATGGCGGGTGGGGAGATACGCAGTATTTT
CSARDGGWGDTQYF
>14|many|.|TRBJ2-7|TRBV12-3/TRBV12-4
TGTGCCAGCGCAACCTTGGGGAAACCCTACGAGCAGTACTTC
CASATLGKPYEQYF
>16|.|.|TRBJ1-6|TRBV6-1
TGTGCCAGCAGTGAAATGGGGGGCTCCTATAATTCACCCCTCCACTTT
CASSEMGGSYNSPLHF
>19|few|TRBD1|TRBJ2-7|TRBV11-1
TGTGCCAGCAGCATAACGACCGGGACAGGGGGCGATTCTCCATACGAGCAGTACTTC
CASSITTGTGGDSPYEQYF
>17|few|TRBD1|TRBJ1-2|TRBV9
TGTGCCAGCAGCGTAGACCCTGGACAGGAGCCGTCCTATGGCTACACCTTC
CASSVDPGQEPSYGYTF
>14|.|TRBD1|TRBJ2-7|TRBV6-5
TGTGCCAGCAGTTACTCTCAGGGGGCCTACGAGCAGTACTTC
CASSYSQGAYEQYF
>14|few|TRBD1|TRBJ2-3|TRBV5-5
TGTGCCAGCAGCCCCACAGGGGGCCGAGATACGCAGTATTTT
CASSPTGGRDTQYF
>14|.|.|TRBJ2-1|TRBV2
TGTGCCAGCAGTCCAGAGTGGGGGGACAATGAGCAGTTCTTC
CASSPEWGDNEQFF
>14|.|.|TRBJ2-2|TRBV12-3/TRBV12-4
TGTGCCAGCAGTGACTTCTATGGAACCGGGGAGCTGTTTTTT
CASSDFYGTGELFF
>16|few|TRBD2|TRBJ2-7|TRBV15
TGTGCCACCAGCACTGGGGGACTAGCGGGGGCCAGGGAGCAGTACTTC
CATSTGGLAGAREQYF
>16|.|TRBD1|TRBJ1-3|TRBV4-1
TGCGCCAGCAGCCAAGAGGGGACAGGCTCTGGAAACACCATATATTTT
CASSQEGTGSGNTIYF
>15|.|.|TRBJ2-1|TRBV20-1
TGCAGTGCCAGGTCCGGAGGGAACCTCTACAATGAGCAGTTCTTC
CSARSGGNLYNEQFF
>16|many|.|TRBJ1-4|TRBV20-1
TGCAGTGCTAGAATCGGGTACGGTTGGCGGGATGAAAAACTGTTTTTT
CSARIGYGWRDEKLFF
>12|.|.|TRBJ1-1|TRBV29-1
TGCAGCGCTCGAGACTGGAACACTGAAGCTTTCTTT
CSARDWNTEAFF
>15|many|.|TRBJ1-3|TRBV20-1
TGCAGTGCTGACGCCGTAGGTAGCTCTGGAAACACCATATATTTT
CSADAVGSSGNTIYF
>15|few|.|TRBJ2-3|TRBV6-5
TGTGCCAGCAGTTACTCGATGGGGCTGACAGATACGCAGTATTTT
CASSYSMGLTDTQYF
>13|few|.|TRBJ2-7|TRBV9
TGTGCCAGCAGCCCCAGGACTTTCTACGAGCAGTACTTC
CASSPRTFYEQYF
>13|.|.|TRBJ1-2|TRBV28
TGTGCCAGCAGTTTTTCCCTCTCGGGTGGCTACACCTTC
CASSFSLSGGYTF
>19|.|.|TRBJ2-2|TRBV21-1
TGTGCCAGCAGCAAACCTGGTCCTTTGGACAGGTCGAACACCGGGGAGCTGTTTTTT
CASSKPGPLDRSNTGELFF
>20|.|.|TRBJ2-6|TRBV28
TGTGCCAGCAGTTTATCCTGGATCAAGGGGCACGTCTCTGGGGCCAACGTCCTGACTTTC
CASSLSWIKGHVSGANVLTF
>15|.|.|TRBJ1-1|TRBV7-3
TGTGCCAGCAGCTTCGGAGACAGACTGAACACTGAAGCTTTCTTT
CASSFGDRLNTEAFF
>17|few|TRBD1|TRBJ2-1|TRBV5-1
TGCGCCAGCAGCTTGGGAACAGCAGGGGGACCATACAATGAGCAGTTCTTC
CASSLGTAGGPYNEQFF
>14|few|TRBD1|TRBJ2-1|TRBV20-1
TGCAGTGCCGACCAGGGGGCGTGGGGAAGATGGCAGTTCTTC
CSADQGAWGRWQFF